The 10 T cell receptor beta chains below come from one sample, sequenced in a study of vaccination effects on CD4 cells after COVID-19. Their antigens are not known. Libraries were prepared by immunoSEQ multiplex PCR; TCRdb keeps only in-frame clonotypes and omits some of them. Of 65,000 or so clones in the sample, around 76% were seen once. Antigen-specific CD4+ T cells were expanded (with viral peptide pools) by the ViraFEST assay ahead of sequencing. At the end of 9 to 11 days of culture, CD4+ T cells were isolated. The healthy vaccine recipients, who had no prior SARS-CoV-2 infection, showed negative nucleocapsid antibodies. The material was CD4+ T cells from PBMCs cultured with HCoV-NL63 spike peptides, obtained before COVID-19 vaccination. These receptors originate from a human donor who received a COVID-19 vaccine.

This chain uses TRBV19 with TRBJ2-1; the match to TRBD1 covers 9 bases. Germline CDR1 LNHDA, CDR2 SQIVND (reference sequence). The CDR3 contains 13 residues. The junction had 7 bases not matched to a gene; V was cut back by 2 bases and J by 14 bases. The DNA for the CDR3 is TGTGCCAGTAGTATAAACTGGGACAGGGTAAAGTTCTTC. It translates to CASSINWDRVKFF. Variable domain in full (rest from reference TRBV19 and TRBJ2-1): DGGITQSPKYLFRKEGQNVTLSCEQNLNHDAMYWYRQDPGQGLRLIYYSQIVNDFQKGDIAEGYSVSREKKESFPLTVTSAQKNPTAFYLCASSINWDRVKFFGPGTRLTVL.

This rearrangement joins TRBV6-2 or TRBV6-3 to TRBJ1-1; D may be TRBD1 (5 bases). CDR1 is MNHEY, CDR2 SVGEGT, per germline. The CDR3 has 13 residues. Deletions cut 2 bases from V and 4 bases from J, with 8 bases between. For the CDR3, the DNA is TGTGCCAGCAGTTACGTACAGGTCACTGAAGCTTTCTTT. Amino acid sequence: CASSYVQVTEAFF.

This clone was recorded a few times. The chain's CDR3 is CASSSLGGLNTEAFF. The CDR3 DNA reads as TGTGCCAGCAGCTCCCTAGGGGGCTTGAACACTGAAGCTTTCTTT. The chain links TRBV7-2 to TRBJ1-1, with TRBD1 matching 7 bases. CDR1 and CDR2 from the germline V gene are SGHTA and FQGNSA. The V and J ends lost 4 bases and 0 bases, in that order; junction bases with no gene match: 5. CDR3 length equals 15 residues. Together with reference TRBV7-2 and TRBJ1-1, the CDR3 gives the full variable domain: GAGVSQSPSNKVTEKGKDVELRCDPISGHTALYWYRQSLGQGLEFLIYFQGNSAPDKSGLPSDRFSAERTGGSVSTLTIQRTQQEDSAVYLCASSSLGGLNTEAFFGQGTRLTVV.

The CDR3, as DNA: TGCGCCAGCAGCCTCGGACTACCCTACAATGAGCAGTTCTTC. Its translation: CASSLGLPYNEQFF. The J gene is TRBJ2-1, the V gene TRBV10-1; possible D gene TRBD2, 6 bases. This CDR3 contains 14 residues. From germline, CDR1 is WNHNN and CDR2 SYGVQD (reference sequence). V was shortened by 6 bases and J by 2 bases, with 11 bases between the two germline ends.

This chain links TRBV5-1 with TRBJ2-2; D perhaps matches TRBD1 (6 bases). V was shortened by 4 bases and J by 4 bases, with 20 bases between the two germline ends. The CDR3 is 17 residues long. Germline CDR1 SGHRS, CDR2 YFSETQ. CDR3 nucleotides: TGCGCCAGCAGCCAATTACAGGGTAAACCGAGCACCGGGGAGCTGTTTTTT. Protein product: CASSQLQGKPSTGELFF.

The chain uses TRBV4-1 and TRBJ1-3; D is undetermined. This CDR3 comprises 22 residues. V lost 1 base, J lost 1 base, and 29 bases lay in between. CDR1 MGHRA and CDR2 YSYEKL come from the germline V gene. The CDR3 loop is CASSQVQPRVSQDSRSGNTIYF. The CDR3 DNA reads TGCGCCAGCAGCCAAGTTCAGCCCCGTGTGTCTCAAGACTCTCGTTCTGGAAACACCATATATTTT.

Details on this clone: Sequence at one end of the junction differs from germline and may be a read error. This rearrangement joins TRBV12-5 to TRBJ1-4, with D tentatively TRBD1 (6 bases). Germline CDR1 reads LGHNT; CDR2 reads FRNRAP. The CDR3 spans 14 residues. The CDR3 protein is CASGLDSLGEKLFF. CDR3 bases: TGTGCTAGTGGATTGGACAGTCTAGGTGAAAAACTGTTTTTT.

The chain combines TRBV30 with TRBJ1-1; 9 bases map to TRBD1. V lost 4 bases and J lost 5; bases outside the gene matches: 8. Germline CDR1 and CDR2: GTSNPN and SVGIG (reference sequence). The CDR3 covers 14 residues. CDR3 sequence reads: CAWTQQGARTEAFF. CDR3 sequence (DNA): TGTGCCTGGACCCAACAGGGGGCGAGGACTGAAGCTTTCTTT.

This sequence joins TRBV6-5 and TRBJ1-6; the D is unclear. The CDR3 loop spans 13 amino acids. V gave up 2 bases and J gave up 6 bases, with 5 bases separating them. Germline lookup yields CDR1 MNHEY and CDR2 SVGAGI. CDR3 nucleotides: TGTGCCAGCAGTTACAGGCTTAATTCACCCCTCCACTTT. Encoded protein: CASSYRLNSPLHF.

CDR3 bases: TGTGCCAGCAGTGACGCTCGGACCAACTATGGCTACACCTTC. Residues: CASSDARTNYGYTF. The genes are TRBV6-4 and TRBJ1-2; no firm D call. V lost 2 bases to trimming and J lost 2 bases, with 9 bases between them. The CDR3 consists of 14 residues. Per germline, CDR1 MRHNA and CDR2 SNTAGT.